These 30 T cell receptor beta chains were all obtained from the same sample, sequenced in a study of T cell changes during pregnancy in multiple sclerosis. Generated by immunoSEQ multiplex PCR, the TCRdb table keeps only in-frame clones and is missing some. The profile covers under 60,000 clones, with 85% to 95% appearing a single time and approximately 0.39% taken by the ten largest. The sequencing here drew on CD4+ T cells from peripheral blood mononuclear cells, taken in the second trimester of pregnancy. The receptors come from a female donor in good health, enrolled as a control in a pregnancy study.

This chain joins TRBV18 and TRBJ1-1; D may be TRBD1 (6 bases). The CDR3 spans 13 residues. Per the germline V gene, CDR1 is KGHSH and CDR2 is LQKENI. V lost 3 bases and J 6 bases, leaving 11 bases between the germline ends. The CDR3 is CASSPWEGAEAFF. The CDR3 region has the DNA TGTGCCAGCTCACCGTGGGAGGGGGCTGAAGCTTTCTTT. The full variable domain, completed using reference TRBV18 and TRBJ1-1, is NAGVMQNPRHLVRRRGQEARLRCSPMKGHSHVYWYRQLPEEGLKFMVYLQKENIIDESGMPKERFSAEFPKEGPSILRIQQVVRGDSAAYFCASSPWEGAEAFFGQGTRLTVV.

This chain joins TRBV4-2 and TRBJ2-5; D gene unclear. The germline V gene encodes CDR1 LGHNA and CDR2 YNFKEQ. V was pared by 1 base and J by 5 bases, with 8 bases between. The CDR3 runs to 13 residues. CDR3 loop: CASSQGVGETQYF. The CDR3 DNA sequence: TGTGCCAGCAGCCAAGGAGTCGGTGAGACCCAGTACTTC.

This clone showed up just once. V usage is TRBV30 and J usage is TRBJ1-2; TRBD1 matches at 7 bases. The CDR3 runs 14 residues. V dropped 3 bases and J dropped 1; count of bases not matched to a gene: 5. Per germline, CDR1 GTSNPN and CDR2 SVGIG (reference sequence). CDR3 protein: CAWSRGQNNYGYTF. CDR3 nucleotides: TGTGCCTGGAGCCGGGGACAGAATAACTATGGCTACACCTTC.

The chain uses TRBV7-9 and TRBJ2-1; TRBD2 might be the D (5 bases). The CDR3 totals 16 residues. V was shortened by 6 bases and J by 8 bases, with 23 bases between the two germline ends. Per the germline V gene, CDR1 is SEHNR and CDR2 is FQNEAQ (reference sequence). The DNA for the CDR3 is TGTGCCAGCAGATCCACTAGGTTTGGTAACTCGGATGAGCAGTTCTTC. The encoded protein is CASRSTRFGNSDEQFF.

The rearrangement links TRBV19 to TRBJ1-5; no clear D. Germline CDR1 is LNHDA and CDR2 is SQIVND (reference sequence). This CDR3 has 14 amino acids. The V and J ends lost 10 bases and 7 bases respectively, with 20 bases between them. CDR3 sequence reads: CATDGGVKGQPQHF. DNA for the CDR3: TGTGCCACCGACGGCGGGGTTAAGGGCCAGCCCCAGCATTTT.

This clone was detected once. This sequence joins TRBV11-3 and TRBJ2-7; D remains ambiguous. Trimming removed 0 bases from V and 0 bases from J, with 6 bases in between. Germline V CDR1 and CDR2: SGHNT, YENEEA. This CDR3 contains 14 residues. This CDR3 is CASSLDPSSYEQYF. The CDR3 nucleotides are TGTGCCAGCAGCTTAGATCCGAGCTCCTACGAGCAGTACTTC.

This chain uses TRBV7-2 with TRBJ2-7, with a possible D match to TRBD1 (6 bases). This CDR3 comprises 15 residues. From germline, CDR1 is SGHTA and CDR2 FQGNSA. Trimming cost V 5 bases and J 6 bases, with 20 bases left between them. CDR3 DNA: TGTGCCAGCAGCGTTGACAGGACCCTCTCGGGCGAGCAGTACTTC. This translates into CASSVDRTLSGEQYF.

This clone was seen more than once but under ten times. The chain recombines TRBV30 with TRBJ1-1; D is undetermined. Trimming took 3 bases from V and 3 from J, leaving 14 bases between them. The CDR3 loop spans 14 amino acids. CDR1 and CDR2 (germline): GTSNPN, SVGIG (reference sequence). The CDR3 sequence is CAWSRGLMDTEAFF. In DNA, the CDR3 is TGTGCCTGGAGCCGGGGTCTGATGGACACTGAAGCTTTCTTT. The complete variable domain, with remaining parts taken from reference TRBV30 and TRBJ1-1, reads SQTIHQWPATLVQPVGSPLSLECTVEGTSNPNLYWYRQAAGRGLQLLFYSVGIGQISSEVPQNLSASRPQDRQFILSSKKLLLSDSGFYLCAWSRGLMDTEAFFGQGTRLTVV.

Only one count was recorded for this clone. This sequence joins TRBV9 and TRBJ2-5; 7 bases map to TRBD2. Trimming cost V 0 bases and J 1 base; bases outside gene matches: 6. CDR3 size: 16 residues. Per germline, CDR1 SGDLS and CDR2 YYNGEE. This CDR3 is CASSVGVGEGQETQYF. CDR3 nucleotides: TGTGCCAGCAGCGTAGGAGTAGGGGAGGGCCAAGAGACCCAGTACTTC.

The chain carries TRBV7-2 and TRBJ2-2; 12 bases align to TRBD2. Germline CDR1 reads SGHTA; CDR2 reads FQGNSA. V lost 4 bases and J lost 0; bases outside the gene matches: 9. This CDR3 has 19 amino acids. CDR3 in amino acids: CASSYRLLAGGTNTGELFF. DNA for the CDR3: TGTGCCAGCAGCTATAGACTACTAGCGGGGGGCACGAACACCGGGGAGCTGTTTTTT.

The chain is built from TRBV5-6 and TRBJ2-3; weak D call: TRBD1 (6 bases). Trimming left V 8 bases short and J 6 bases short, with 19 bases between. This CDR3 is 14 amino acids long. CDR1 SGHDT and CDR2 YYEEEE come from the germline V gene. The CDR3 DNA is TGTGCCAGTCGGTGGGGGCGGAATTGGGATACGCAGTATTTT. This gives the protein CASRWGRNWDTQYF.

The chain employs TRBV30 and TRBJ1-6, with D perhaps TRBD1 (5 bases). The CDR3 length is 17 residues. Germline V lookup: CDR1 GTSNPN, CDR2 SVGIG (reference sequence). V lost 2 bases, J lost 0 bases, and 14 bases lay in between. The CDR3 here is CAWSRFGGSSYNSPLHF. CDR3 nucleotides: TGTGCCTGGAGTCGATTTGGGGGGAGCTCCTATAATTCACCCCTCCACTTT.

This rearrangement joins TRBV29-1 to TRBJ1-3; D is ambiguous. CDR1 is SQVTM, CDR2 ANQGSEA, per germline. This CDR3 is 17 amino acids long. Deletions cut 0 bases from V and 0 bases from J, with 15 bases between. The CDR3 DNA is TGCAGCGTTGAAGATCTTCATGTCCGGGGCTCTGGAAACACCATATATTTT. Translating it yields CSVEDLHVRGSGNTIYF. The variable domain in full, completed from reference TRBV29-1 and TRBJ1-3, reads SAVISQKPSRDICQRGTSLTIQCQVDSQVTMMFWYRQQPGQSLTLIATANQGSEATYESGFVIDKFPISRPNLTFSTLTVSNMSPEDSSIYLCSVEDLHVRGSGNTIYFGEGSWLTVV.

This chain uses TRBV10-3 with TRBJ2-2; 7 bases line up with TRBD1. Germline V gives CDR1 ENHRY, CDR2 SYGVKD. The ends lost 2 bases at V and 3 bases at J; junction bases unmatched: 3. The CDR3 extends over 15 amino acids. Here the CDR3 DNA reads TGTGCCATCAGTGAGGAGGGGGCGGACACCGGGGAGCTGTTTTTT. Amino acid sequence: CAISEEGADTGELFF.

The genes are TRBV10-3 and TRBJ1-1; unclear D gene. This CDR3 region has 15 residues. Germline lookup yields CDR1 ENHRY and CDR2 SYGVKD. V lost 0 bases to trimming and J lost 0 bases, with 8 bases between them. This CDR3 is CAISESALMNTEAFF. The CDR3 DNA sequence: TGTGCCATCAGTGAGTCAGCACTCATGAACACTGAAGCTTTCTTT.

V gene TRBV6-1 combines with J gene TRBJ1-4; unclear D gene. The CDR3 has 14 residues. The germline gives CDR1 MNHNS, CDR2 SASEGT. V gave up 0 bases and J gave up 10 bases, with 12 bases separating them. For the CDR3, the DNA is TGTGCCAGCAGTGAAGCGCCCAACCTAGGAAAACTGTTTTTT. Translation gives CASSEAPNLGKLFF.

A note on this clone: Other DNA sequences of this sample code for an identical CDR3. The chain employs TRBV4-3 and TRBJ1-2, with D tentatively TRBD1 (5 bases). Between the trimmed V and J ends, which lost 2 bases and 2 bases, there was a span of 9 bases. The CDR3 has 14 residues. Germline CDR1 LGHNA, CDR2 YSLEER. The DNA for the CDR3 is TGCGCCAGCAGCCAAACTCAGGGAAACTATGGCTACACCTTC. This encodes CASSQTQGNYGYTF.

The rearrangement joins TRBV6-4 to TRBJ2-7; no reliable D call. Deletions cut 8 bases from V and 3 bases from J, with 23 bases between. The CDR3 extends over 16 amino acids. The germline gives CDR1 MRHNA, CDR2 SNTAGT. CDR3 loop: CASRHIEVPIYYEQYF. The CDR3 coding sequence is TGTGCCAGCCGACATATTGAAGTACCGATTTACTACGAGCAGTACTTC.

This clone came up a few times. The chain has TRBV10-3 and TRBJ1-1; TRBD1 matches 7 bases. Germline CDR1 reads ENHRY; CDR2 reads SYGVKD. V lost 5 bases, J lost 5 bases, and 5 bases stayed unmatched. CDR3 length equals 13 residues. The CDR3 reads CAISREQGTEAFF. CDR3 nucleotides: TGTGCCATCAGTCGTGAACAGGGGACTGAAGCTTTCTTT.

This chain connects TRBV7-8 to TRBJ2-7, with 7 bases that match TRBD2. The CDR3 length is 18 residues. From germline, CDR1 is SGHVS and CDR2 FQNEAQ. J lost 0 bases, V lost 5 bases, and 16 bases had no gene match. This CDR3 is CASSILIGGWSHSYEQYF. CDR3 coding DNA: TGTGCCAGCAGCATTTTGATCGGGGGGTGGTCTCACTCCTACGAGCAGTACTTC.

This clone was detected a few times. The V call is TRBV15, the J call TRBJ1-3; TRBD1 aligns across 9 bases. The CDR3 runs to 16 residues. From germline, CDR1 is LNHNV and CDR2 YYDKDF (reference sequence). The ends lost 1 base at V and 2 bases at J; junction bases unmatched: 3. CDR3 sequence (DNA): TGTGCCACCAGCAGAGCCCGGGACAGGGCTGGAAACACCATATATTTT. Translation gives CATSRARDRAGNTIYF.

The chain is built from TRBV11-3 and TRBJ2-7, with 10 bases aligning to TRBD1. V shed 5 bases and J 4 bases; nucleotides not matched to a gene: 8. The CDR3 spans 15 residues. Germline V gene data show CDR1 as SGHNT and CDR2 as YENEEA. The CDR3 spells CASSPSGDRGYEQYF. The DNA for the CDR3 is TGTGCCAGCAGCCCCAGCGGGGACAGGGGATACGAGCAGTACTTC.

The chain carries TRBV30 and TRBJ1-4, with TRBD1 identical over 10 bases. The CDR3 has 15 amino acids. The trim removed 5 bases at V and 6 bases at J, leaving 9 bases unmatched. Germline V gene data show CDR1 as GTSNPN and CDR2 as SVGIG (reference sequence). This CDR3 is CAWGTGAGLYEKLFF. CDR3 in DNA: TGTGCCTGGGGGACAGGGGCCGGTCTCTATGAAAAACTGTTTTTT.

The chain uses TRBV6-1 and TRBJ2-3; D is uncertain. CDR3 length equals 14 residues. Germline assignment: CDR1 MNHNS and CDR2 SASEGT. V was trimmed by 8 bases and J by 2 bases, leaving 14 bases between them. CDR3 DNA: TGTGCCAGCTCATCTGTTACAGTCACAGATACGCAGTATTTT. This gives the protein CASSSVTVTDTQYF.

V is TRBV11-1 and J is TRBJ2-3; TRBD2 matches 8 bases. This CDR3 has 18 residues. From germline, CDR1 is SGHAT and CDR2 FQDESV (reference sequence). With 5 bases clipped from V and 2 bases from J, the junction kept 15 bases outside the gene matches. The chain's CDR3 is CASSPRRGGGPNTDTQYF. For the CDR3, the DNA is TGTGCCAGCAGCCCCCGGCGAGGCGGGGGGCCCAACACAGATACGCAGTATTTT.

V and J are TRBV4-3 and TRBJ2-7; 11 nucleotides agree with TRBD2. With 2 bases clipped from V and 3 bases from J, the junction kept 3 bases outside the gene matches. Per germline, CDR1 LGHNA and CDR2 YSLEER. The CDR3 runs to 15 residues. The CDR3 reads CASSQFGTSGYEQYF. CDR3 nucleotide sequence: TGCGCCAGCAGCCAATTCGGGACTAGCGGCTACGAGCAGTACTTC.

This clone has just a few counts. The CDR3 is CASSSPSGGNNEQFF. Here the CDR3 DNA reads TGTGCCAGCAGCTCCCCGAGCGGGGGCAACAATGAGCAGTTCTTC. The chain carries TRBV7-3 and TRBJ2-1, with 8 bases identical to TRBD2. This CDR3 region has 15 residues. V gave up 4 bases and J gave up 5 bases; unmatched junction bases: 7. Germline-derived CDR1 and CDR2 are SGHTA and FQGTGA.

This rearrangement joins TRBV4-1 to TRBJ1-1; no firm D call. Germline assignment: CDR1 MGHRA and CDR2 YSYEKL. V was pared by 4 bases and J by 4 bases, with 16 bases between. The length of the CDR3 is 15 residues. Here the CDR3 DNA reads TGCGCCAGCAGCCCTGGGCCAAACCATTCCACTGAAGCTTTCTTT. Its translation: CASSPGPNHSTEAFF.

The rearrangement links TRBV12-5 to TRBJ1-5, with D maybe TRBD1 (5 bases). CDR3 length: 14 residues. Germline loops: CDR1 LGHNT, CDR2 FRNRAP. V was cut by 7 bases and J by 1 base, with 11 bases left in between. CDR3 region: CASVLGGSNQPQHF. The CDR3 DNA reads as TGTGCTAGTGTCTTGGGGGGGAGCAATCAGCCCCAGCATTTT. The variable domain in full, completed from reference TRBV12-5 and TRBJ1-5, reads DARVTQTPRHKVTEMGQEVTMRCQPILGHNTVFWYRQTMMQGLELLAYFRNRAPLDDSGMPKDRFSAEMPDATLATLKIQPSEPRDSAVYFCASVLGGSNQPQHFGDGTRLSIL.

V and J are TRBV5-6 and TRBJ2-3, with a tentative D call TRBD2 (5 bases). Trimming removed 5 bases at V and 4 bases at J, with 20 bases between. Looked up from germline, CDR1 is SGHDT and CDR2 is YYEEEE. The CDR3 covers 16 residues. In nucleotides, the CDR3 is TGTGCCAGCAGGTTCTTCGGGGAGTCCACCTCAGATACGCAGTATTTT. Its translation is CASRFFGESTSDTQYF. Supplemented by reference TRBV5-6 and TRBJ2-3, the full variable domain reads DAGVTQSPTHLIKTRGQQVTLRCSPKSGHDTVSWYQQALGQGPQFIFQYYEEEERQRGNFPDRFSGHQFPNYSSELNVNALLLGDSALYLCASRFFGESTSDTQYFGPGTRLTVL.